A single sample gave rise to the 10 T cell receptor beta chains below, sequenced in a study of shared clonotypes between healthy human individuals (TCRdb year 2020). Libraries were built with the immunoSEQ multiplex PCR assay. As stored in TCRdb, this immuneACCESS dataset retains in-frame rearrangements with V and J assigned. A fraction of the clones does not appear; measured against another copy, unresolved V genes explain less than half of the discrepancy, and the remainder lacks a known reason. The sample data list about 800,000 clones, and about 96% of these were observed just once. The leading ten clones occupy around 0.21% of the sample. CD8 naive samples were CD45RO-negative cells positively selected for CCR7, giving a CD45RA+CCR7+ population that excluded TemRA cells. The sequencing sample was made of naive CD8+ T cells sorted from blood. Interpreted using the paper, the cell subset or site label stands for: CD45RA+CCR7+. The receptors stem from a man aged 30 to 39 in good health.

The chain carries TRBV9 and TRBJ2-1; perhaps D is TRBD1 or TRBD2 (5 bases each). Between the trimmed V and J ends, which lost 3 bases and 0 bases, there was a span of 19 bases. CDR3 length equals 18 residues. Germline lookup yields CDR1 SGDLS and CDR2 YYNGEE. The CDR3 nucleotides read TGTGCCAGCAGCGAATCCGGGACGGAGACGTACTCCTACAATGAGCAGTTCTTC. Translation gives CASSESGTETYSYNEQFF.

The chain uses TRBV20-1 and TRBJ2-1, with D possibly matching TRBD1 (5 bases). This CDR3 comprises 11 residues. V dropped 0 bases and J dropped 16 bases, with 13 bases sitting between them. Looked up from germline, CDR1 is DFQATT and CDR2 is SNEGSKA (reference sequence). This CDR3 is CSARDGAVTFF. CDR3 nucleotide sequence: TGCAGTGCTAGAGATGGGGCGGTAACCTTCTTC.

V and J are TRBV28 and TRBJ2-3; D may be TRBD2 (6 bases). Per the germline V gene, CDR1 is MDHEN and CDR2 is SYDVKM. Trimming pared 6 bases from V and 2 bases from J, leaving 18 bases between. This CDR3 is built from 16 residues. The CDR3 spells CASRVPGRDLTDTQYF. The CDR3, as DNA: TGTGCCAGCAGGGTCCCAGGGCGGGACCTCACAGATACGCAGTATTTT.

This chain uses TRBV2 with TRBJ2-1, with D perhaps TRBD2 (5 bases). This CDR3 is 17 amino acids long. V lost 3 bases to trimming and J lost 8 bases, with 23 bases between them. The V gene's germline CDR1 is SNHLY and CDR2 FYNNEI. The CDR3 DNA reads TGTGCCAGCAGTGACGCGGGCCGGACCCCTAGGGTCGATGAGCAGTTCTTC. Its protein is CASSDAGRTPRVDEQFF.

This sequence joins TRBV7-6 and TRBJ1-4, with unresolved D. The CDR3 totals 13 residues. Trimming pared 4 bases from V and 0 bases from J, leaving 3 bases between. Germline V gives CDR1 SGHVS, CDR2 FNYEAQ. This CDR3 reads CASSSATNEKLFF. Here the CDR3 DNA reads TGTGCCAGCAGCTCAGCAACTAATGAAAAACTGTTTTTT.

This chain joins TRBV11-2 and TRBJ2-7, with 11 bases lining up with TRBD1. This CDR3 has 17 residues. Germline trimming cut 0 bases from V and 2 bases from J; bases unmatched to any gene: 6. Per germline, CDR1 SGHAT and CDR2 FQNNGV. Here the CDR3 DNA reads TGTGCCAGCAGCTTAGATAGTGGGACAGGGGGTACCTACGAGCAGTACTTC. Encoded protein: CASSLDSGTGGTYEQYF. Using reference TRBV11-2 and TRBJ2-7 for the parts outside the CDR3, the full variable domain is EAGVAQSPRYKIIEKRQSVAFWCNPISGHATLYWYQQILGQGPKLLIQFQNNGVVDDSQLPKDRFSAERLKGVDSTLKIQPAKLEDSAVYLCASSLDSGTGGTYEQYFGPGTRLTVT.

CDR3 region: CASSDPTGQGEYEQYF. CDR3 nucleotides: TGCGCCAGCAGTGACCCAACAGGACAGGGGGAGTACGAGCAGTACTTC. The J gene is TRBJ2-7, the V gene TRBV10-2; 10 nucleotides match TRBD1. This CDR3 is 16 amino acids long. Germline CDR1 is WSHSY and CDR2 is SAAADI. Trimming removed 3 bases from V and 4 bases from J; junction bases left unmatched: 9.

In its sample, this clone was seen once. V gene TRBV4-3 combines with J gene TRBJ1-4, with a weak D call TRBD1 (6 bases). Germline values: CDR1 LGHNA, CDR2 YSLEER. The CDR3 has 17 amino acids. V shed 0 bases and J shed 2 bases, with 13 bases lying between them. This CDR3 reads CASSQDRGISTNEKLFF. The CDR3 nucleotides read TGCGCCAGCAGCCAAGATAGGGGGATAAGTACTAATGAAAAACTGTTTTTT.

Written as DNA, the CDR3 is TGCGCCAGCAGCCAAGGAGAGACTAGCCCTAACCAGTTCTTC. Translated, it gives CASSQGETSPNQFF. The chain uses TRBV4-1 and TRBJ2-1; 7 bases are a match to TRBD2. This CDR3 has 14 residues. Germline trimming cut 1 base from V and 13 bases from J; bases unmatched to any gene: 10. Germline V gene lookup returns CDR1 MGHRA and CDR2 YSYEKL.

The chain has TRBV5-1 and TRBJ2-7, with D tentatively TRBD1 (6 bases). The germline gives CDR1 SGHRS, CDR2 YFSETQ. Trimming took 4 bases from V and 0 from J, leaving 14 bases between them. The CDR3 length is 15 residues. CDR3 nucleotides: TGCGCCAGCAGCCCAGCCAGGGGTCTCTCCTACGAGCAGTACTTC. This gives the protein CASSPARGLSYEQYF.